This entry describes one TCR beta chain. CDR3 length equals 16 residues. Germline CDR1 reads SGHNT; CDR2 reads YYREEE (reference sequence). This record belongs to a study of T cells after posttransplantation cyclophosphamide. Clones were read by immunoSEQ multiplex PCR, and TCRdb kept only the in-frame ones, dropping some. This sample has 45,000 to 60,000 clones, with 92% found just once. The chain recombines TRBV5-4 with TRBJ2-5; 11 bases map to TRBD1. The assigned J gene may be wrong: the sequence end matches TRBJ2-7 better. The clonotype comes from a woman in her fifties or sixties in good health and a related stem cell transplant donor. The material sequenced was PBMCs. This chain's CDR3 is CASSFLPGQGAYEQYF. The CDR3 DNA follows: TGTGCCAGCAGTTTCCTACCGGGACAGGGGGCCTACGAGCAGTACTTC.